Shown below are 27 T cell receptor beta chains from a single sample sequenced in a study of spatial heterogeneity in lung cancer. TCRdb reprocessed the 5' RACE reads with MiXCR, giving one entry per CDR3 protein. Among about 23,000 distinct CDR3 sequences, roughly 4.7% were seen once, and the ten largest hold 4% to 6.5%. As to time point: sample taken at primary tumor resection. This sample comprised PBMCs, obtained at surgery. These receptors all come from a male donor with early-stage non-small cell lung cancer.

There are many counts of this clonotype. This chain uses TRBV5-4 with TRBJ2-2; D possibly corresponds to TRBD2 (6 bases). Between the trimmed V and J ends, which lost 4 bases and 0 bases, there was a span of 13 bases. In germline, CDR1 is SGHNT, CDR2 YYREEE (reference sequence). This CDR3 has 16 amino acids. CDR3 protein: CASSPGTPANTGELFF. The DNA of the CDR3 is TGTGCCAGCAGCCCCGGGACTCCAGCGAACACCGGGGAGCTGTTTTTT.

The sample holds many counts of this clonotype. The chain links TRBV4-3 to TRBJ1-2; D unclear. This CDR3 comprises 13 residues. V lost 3 bases and J 8 bases, leaving 13 bases between the germline ends. Germline V gene data show CDR1 as LGHNA and CDR2 as YSLEER. In nucleotides, the CDR3 is TGCGCCAGCAGCCAGGCGTCGTATCGCGGCTACACCTTC. Translation: CASSQASYRGYTF.

This clonotype has a count of ten or more. The chain links TRBV28 to TRBJ2-7, with TRBD2 matching 8 bases. CDR1 and CDR2 (germline): MDHEN, SYDVKM. V lost 5 bases to trimming and J lost 2 bases; unmatched junction nucleotides: 5. CDR3 length equals 14 residues. The CDR3 nucleotides read TGTGCCAGCAGTCCCGGGACTAGTGCCTACGAGCAGTACTTC. The encoded protein is CASSPGTSAYEQYF.

This clonotype was seen many times. The chain combines TRBV7-9 with TRBJ2-5, with TRBD2 matching 12 bases. V was clipped by 4 bases and J by 4 bases; unmatched bases: 4. CDR1 is SEHNR and CDR2 is FQNEAQ in the germline V gene (reference sequence). The CDR3 extends over 15 amino acids. This chain's CDR3 is CASSSLAGGGETQYF. Here the CDR3 DNA reads TGTGCCAGCAGCTCACTAGCGGGAGGAGGAGAGACCCAGTACTTC.

This clonotype was found many times. This chain links TRBV19 with TRBJ2-1; D perhaps matches TRBD1 (6 bases). This CDR3 spans 16 amino acids. Trimming took 6 bases from V and 4 from J, leaving 19 bases between them. Germline V gene lookup returns CDR1 LNHDA and CDR2 SQIVND (reference sequence). For the CDR3, the DNA is TGTGCCAGTAGACAGGGAACAGGGAGTCTATACAATGAGCAGTTCTTC. It specifies CASRQGTGSLYNEQFF.

This clonotype was counted many times. The V gene is TRBV27, the J gene TRBJ2-3; 16 nucleotides agree with TRBD2. From germline, CDR1 is MNHEY and CDR2 SMNVEV (reference sequence). The V segment lost 6 bases and the J segment 6 bases; nucleotides outside the gene matches: 15. CDR3 length equals 19 residues. The CDR3 DNA reads as TGTGCCAGCAGCCAGGTGGGACTAGCGGGGGGGAAGTCAGTGGATACGCAGTATTTT. It translates to CASSQVGLAGGKSVDTQYF.

This clonotype was picked up many times. The V call is TRBV6-5, the J call TRBJ1-1; no clear D gene. Germline V gene lookup returns CDR1 MNHEY and CDR2 SVGAGI. Trimming left V 3 bases short and J 3 bases short, with 11 bases between. CDR3 length: 14 residues. The CDR3 loop is CASSYWGGDTEAFF. The CDR3 DNA reads TGTGCCAGCAGTTATTGGGGAGGCGACACTGAAGCTTTCTTT.

This clonotype was seen ten or more times. This chain links TRBV7-2 with TRBJ2-7, with 9 bases matching TRBD1. CDR1 and CDR2 from the germline V gene are SGHTA and FQGNSA. This CDR3 is 15 amino acids long. V shed 1 base and J 6 bases; nucleotides not matched to a gene: 7. The CDR3 coding sequence is TGTGCCAGCAGCTTAGTGGGACAGGGTATTTCCGAGCAGTACTTC. Protein product: CASSLVGQGISEQYF. The complete variable domain, with remaining parts taken from reference TRBV7-2 and TRBJ2-7, reads GAGVSQSPSNKVTEKGKDVELRCDPISGHTALYWYRQSLGQGLEFLIYFQGNSAPDKSGLPSDRFSAERTGGSVSTLTIQRTQQEDSAVYLCASSLVGQGISEQYFGPGTRLTVT.

This clonotype was detected many times. The chain joins TRBV11-2 to TRBJ2-7; possibly TRBD2 for D (6 bases). V shed 0 bases and J shed 0 bases, with 24 bases lying between them. The germline V gene has CDR1 SGHAT and CDR2 FQNNGV. The CDR3 runs to 20 residues. The CDR3 nucleotides are TGTGCCAGCAGCTTAGAACCAGCGCCCGTAGCGGAGAATGACTCCTACGAGCAGTACTTC. It is translated as CASSLEPAPVAENDSYEQYF.

This clonotype was counted ten times or more. The chain recombines TRBV5-6 with TRBJ2-4; 7 positions match TRBD2. This CDR3 is 11 amino acids long. V gave up 7 bases and J gave up 9 bases; unmatched junction bases: 4. CDR1 SGHDT and CDR2 YYEEEE come from the germline V gene. This CDR3 is CASEREGIQYF. The CDR3, as DNA: TGTGCCAGCGAGAGGGAGGGCATTCAGTACTTC.

Ten or more counts support this clonotype. The chain links TRBV6-2 or TRBV6-3 to TRBJ1-2, with a possible D match to TRBD1 (6 bases). The CDR3 extends over 14 amino acids. Per germline, CDR1 MNHEY and CDR2 SVGEGT. V lost 6 bases and J lost 5, with 16 bases in between. The CDR3 nucleotides read TGTGCCAGCAGGCTAACCGGGACAAATTATGGCTACACCTTC. As protein: CASRLTGTNYGYTF.

This clonotype has a count of ten or more. This chain joins TRBV3-1 and TRBJ2-1; D is undetermined. The CDR3 sequence is 13 residues long. V was shortened by 2 bases and J by 4 bases, with 6 bases between the two germline ends. CDR1 LGHDT and CDR2 YNNKEL come from the germline V gene (reference sequence). CDR3 region: CASSQTEYNEQFF. CDR3 bases: TGTGCCAGCAGCCAAACGGAGTACAATGAGCAGTTCTTC.

This clonotype was counted ten times or more. The chain uses TRBV11-2 and TRBJ2-7; D remains ambiguous. This CDR3 is 13 amino acids long. CDR1 and CDR2 from the germline V gene are SGHAT and FQNNGV. Trimming pared 1 base from V and 4 bases from J, leaving 8 bases between. The CDR3 loop is CASSLGDRYEQYF. CDR3 DNA: TGTGCCAGCAGCTTAGGTGACCGGTACGAGCAGTACTTC.

This clonotype was recorded many times. The V call is TRBV15, the J call TRBJ2-1; TRBD1 matches at 8 bases. V shed 5 bases and J 2 bases; nucleotides not matched to a gene: 11. The CDR3 extends over 17 amino acids. CDR1 and CDR2 (germline): LNHNV, YYDKDF (reference sequence). In DNA form, the CDR3 reads TGTGCCACCAGCCCTACTCCCGGGACAGGCCCCTACAATGAGCAGTTCTTC. Its protein is CATSPTPGTGPYNEQFF.

The chain links TRBV18 to TRBJ2-5; D remains unclear. V was pared by 3 bases and J by 2 bases, with 16 bases between. The CDR3 consists of 16 residues. Germline CDR1 reads KGHSH; CDR2 reads LQKENI. For the CDR3, the DNA is TGTGCCAGCTCACCTTTAAGGGCGTTCATACAAGAGACCCAGTACTTC. Encoded protein: CASSPLRAFIQETQYF. The full variable domain, with the rest looked up from reference TRBV18 and TRBJ2-5, is NAGVMQNPRHLVRRRGQEARLRCSPMKGHSHVYWYRQLPEEGLKFMVYLQKENIIDESGMPKERFSAEFPKEGPSILRIQQVVRGDSAAYFCASSPLRAFIQETQYFGPGTRLLVL.

This clonotype was seen ten or more times. V gene TRBV2 combines with J gene TRBJ1-4; no definite D call. Trimming took off 5 bases at V and 7 bases at J, with 11 bases between the two ends. CDR1 is SNHLY and CDR2 is FYNNEI in the germline V gene. The CDR3 extends over 13 amino acids. CDR3: CASSSREGEKLFF. The CDR3 DNA sequence: TGTGCCAGCAGTTCCCGGGAGGGTGAAAAACTGTTTTTT.

This clonotype was counted at least ten times. This chain uses TRBV4-2 with TRBJ2-1, with TRBD2 identical over 7 bases. Trimming took 3 bases from V and 3 from J; bases not matched to a gene: 5. This CDR3 region has 15 residues. Germline V gene sequence: CDR1 LGHNA, CDR2 YNFKEQ. The CDR3 DNA is TGTGCCAGCAGCCAGGCTAGCGGAAACTACAATGAGCAGTTCTTC. This codes for CASSQASGNYNEQFF.

This clonotype was seen only a few times. The chain employs TRBV7-4 and TRBJ2-1, with no clear D. V lost 1 base to trimming and J lost 1 base, with 5 bases between them. Germline V CDR1 and CDR2: SGHVT, SQSDAQ. CDR3 length equals 14 residues. The DNA for the CDR3 is TGTGCCAGCAGCTTAGGCTGGTCCTACAATGAGCAGTTCTTC. Its translation: CASSLGWSYNEQFF.

In its sample, this clonotype was seen many times. J is TRBJ2-3 and V is TRBV29-1; no firm D call. The CDR3 totals 13 residues. V dropped 4 bases and J dropped 6 bases, with 14 bases sitting between them. Germline V gives CDR1 SQVTM, CDR2 ANQGSEA. This CDR3 is CSVGKGATDTQYF. The CDR3 nucleotides read TGCAGCGTTGGGAAAGGAGCCACGGATACGCAGTATTTT.

The table lists this clonotype with many counts. The rearrangement links TRBV27 to TRBJ2-3; possibly TRBD1 for D (6 bases). Trimming took off 3 bases at V and 6 bases at J, with 13 bases between the two ends. CDR1 is MNHEY and CDR2 is SMNVEV in the germline V gene (reference sequence). This CDR3 spans 14 amino acids. The CDR3 nucleotides are TGTGCCAGCAGTTTTTGGGGGCGCAGGGATACGCAGTATTTT. Translation: CASSFWGRRDTQYF.

This clonotype rates as medium-sized (0.01 to 0.1%). The chain links TRBV29-1 to TRBJ2-7, with 11 bases matching TRBD2. Germline lookup yields CDR1 SQVTM and CDR2 ANQGSEA. The V gene end was trimmed by 7 bases and the J gene end by 0 bases; junction bases not matched to a gene: 8. The CDR3 spans 15 residues. The CDR3 sequence: CSGAGTSGLSYEQYF. The CDR3 nucleotides are TGCAGCGGTGCCGGGACTAGCGGTCTCTCCTACGAGCAGTACTTC.

This clonotype was counted many times. The genes are TRBV5-1 and TRBJ2-3; D may be TRBD2 (5 bases). This CDR3 has 15 residues. The germline CDR1 and CDR2 sequences are SGHRS and YFSETQ. Trimming shortened V by 0 bases and J by 1 base, and 9 bases separated the two germline ends. CDR3 in DNA: TGCGCCAGCAGCTTGGTTGGAGGAGGCACAGATACGCAGTATTTT. Amino acids: CASSLVGGGTDTQYF.

In its sample, this clonotype was seen many times. The rearrangement joins TRBV5-4 to TRBJ2-3; TRBD1 matches 9 bases. CDR3 size: 13 residues. V was pared by 7 bases and J by 3 bases, with 3 bases of the junction left unmatched. Germline V CDR1 and CDR2: SGHNT, YYREEE (reference sequence). CDR3: CASRDRVTDTQYF. For the CDR3, the DNA is TGTGCCAGCCGGGACAGGGTTACAGATACGCAGTATTTT.

This clonotype was counted only a few times. J is TRBJ2-5 and V is TRBV28; D remains unclear. The germline gives CDR1 MDHEN, CDR2 SYDVKM. The V gene lost 1 base and the J gene lost 7 bases, with 10 bases spanning the gap. CDR3 length equals 13 residues. The CDR3 sequence is CASSLSAAWTQYF. Here the CDR3 DNA reads TGTGCCAGCAGTTTATCGGCGGCTTGGACCCAGTACTTC.

Many counts were recorded for this clonotype. V gene TRBV6-5 combines with J gene TRBJ1-5; D possibly corresponds to TRBD1 (6 bases). The CDR3 covers 13 residues. Germline CDR1 MNHEY, CDR2 SVGAGI. V lost 4 bases, J lost 9 bases, and 13 bases lay in between. CDR3 DNA: TGTGCCAGCAGTTCGACAGGCCTTCGGCCCCAGCATTTT. It encodes CASSSTGLRPQHF.

This clonotype was seen more than once but under ten times. This chain uses TRBV5-1 with TRBJ2-7; the D is unclear. This CDR3 is 16 amino acids long. Trimming cost V 4 bases and J 3 bases, with 20 bases left between them. Germline values: CDR1 SGHRS, CDR2 YFSETQ. CDR3 coding DNA: TGCGCCAGCAGCGCCTCCGGGTCATCGTCCCTCTACGAGCAGTACTTC. Protein: CASSASGSSSLYEQYF.

The table lists this clonotype with many counts. The chain carries TRBV10-3 and TRBJ2-7; 10 positions agree with TRBD1. V shed 0 bases and J 6 bases; nucleotides not matched to a gene: 5. The CDR3 covers 15 residues. Germline V gives CDR1 ENHRY, CDR2 SYGVKD. Here the CDR3 DNA reads TGTGCCATCAGTGAGTCGGGACAGGGGTGGGCCGAGCAGTACTTC. Protein sequence: CAISESGQGWAEQYF.